A selection of T cell receptor beta chains follows, all from one sample in a study of technical replicates of blood from four donors. The method was immunoSEQ multiplex PCR; TCRdb's version includes in-frame clones alone and lacks a portion of them. This sample carries around 80,000 clones, 98% of them seen once, and the ten largest clones take around 0.22%. Sequences were obtained from T cells isolated from PBMCs. The source of these receptors is a human donor in good health. The CDR3 runs from the conserved cysteine through the conserved F or W. The order of the fields is V gene, D gene, clone size, J gene, CDR3 protein, CDR3 DNA. A D gene is named only where the DNA matches it firmly. Some rows have no size entry. The others give once, few or many, or a class for an expanded clone.

TRBV15	NA	NA	TRBJ1-4	CATSRDRDPEKLFF	TGTGCCACCAGCAGAGATCGGGATCCTGAAAAACTGTTTTTT
TRBV7-8	TRBD1	NA	TRBJ2-7	CASSLGTGGAGEQYF	TGTGCCAGCAGCCTGGGGACAGGGGGCGCGGGGGAGCAGTACTTC
TRBV19	NA	NA	TRBJ2-1	CASSIPGSSYNEQFF	TGTGCCAGTAGTATTCCGGGAAGCTCCTACAATGAGCAGTTCTTC
TRBV19	TRBD2	NA	TRBJ2-7	CASSIDSGSTYEQYF	TGTGCCAGTAGTATTGATAGCGGGAGCACCTACGAGCAGTACTTC
TRBV4-3	TRBD1	NA	TRBJ1-2	CASSQALQGDYGYTF	TGCGCCAGCAGCCAGGCCCTACAGGGGGACTATGGCTACACCTTC
TRBV18	TRBD2	NA	TRBJ2-1	CASSASGGRVDEQFF	TGTGCCAGCTCAGCTTCTGGCGGGAGGGTCGATGAGCAGTTCTTC
TRBV9	NA	NA	TRBJ1-1	CASSDREGAEAFF	TGTGCCAGCAGCGACAGGGAAGGGGCTGAAGCTTTCTTT
TRBV18	TRBD1	NA	TRBJ2-5	CASSQGQVEETQYF	TGTGCCAGCTCCCAAGGACAGGTCGAAGAGACCCAGTACTTC
TRBV28	TRBD2	NA	TRBJ2-3	CASRIPPWTSGFDTQYF	TGTGCCAGCAGAATACCTCCCTGGACTAGTGGATTTGATACGCAGTATTTT
TRBV4-2	NA	NA	TRBJ1-1	CASSLSRTEAFF	TGTGCCAGCAGCCTATCGCGCACTGAAGCTTTCTTT
TRBV4-1	NA	once	TRBJ2-7	CASSQERVAYEQYF	TGCGCCAGCAGCCAAGAACGGGTGGCCTACGAGCAGTACTTC
TRBV6-6	NA	NA	TRBJ1-2	CASSYSEFYGYTF	TGTGCCAGCAGTTACTCAGAGTTCTATGGCTACACCTTC
TRBV6-1	TRBD2	NA	TRBJ2-1	CASRPAGGKYEQFF	TGTGCCAGCAGACCAGCGGGAGGAAAGTATGAGCAGTTCTTC
TRBV7-9	TRBD1	NA	TRBJ1-1	CASSLYHRGTEAFF	TGTGCCAGCAGCTTATATCACAGGGGGACTGAAGCTTTCTTT
TRBV11-2	TRBD2	once	TRBJ2-7	CASSLAGGPPPYEQYF	TGTGCCAGCAGCTTAGCGGGAGGCCCCCCCCCTTACGAGCAGTACTTC
TRBV5-1	NA	NA	TRBJ2-1	CASSLDSYNEQFF	TGCGCCAGCAGCTTAGACAGCTACAATGAGCAGTTCTTC
TRBV6-5	TRBD1	NA	TRBJ1-2	CASSYRQGRLTGYTF	TGTGCCAGCAGTTATAGACAGGGTAGGCTAACTGGCTACACCTTC
TRBV30	NA	NA	TRBJ1-1	CAWSVAGTTEAFF	TGTGCCTGGAGTGTAGCGGGAACCACTGAAGCTTTCTTT
TRBV10-1	NA	NA	TRBJ1-5	CASSDKFGLNQPQHF	TGCGCCAGCAGTGATAAATTTGGCCTCAATCAGCCCCAGCATTTT
TRBV6-5	TRBD2	NA	TRBJ2-7	CASSSLAGLRYEQYF	TGTGCCAGCAGTTCACTAGCGGGATTGCGCTACGAGCAGTACTTC
TRBV6-5	NA	once	TRBJ1-2	CACTGPFGYGYTF	TGTGCCTGTACAGGGCCCTTCGGCTATGGCTACACCTTC
TRBV19	NA	NA	TRBJ1-5	CASSPGTLNQPQHF	TGTGCCAGTAGCCCCGGGACACTCAATCAGCCCCAGCATTTT
TRBV11-2	TRBD1	NA	TRBJ2-2	CASSWGTANTGELFF	TGTGCCAGCAGCTGGGGGACAGCGAACACCGGGGAGCTGTTTTTT
TRBV27	TRBD1	NA	TRBJ2-7	CASSSDRAYEQYF	TGTGCCAGCAGTTCGGACAGGGCCTACGAGCAGTACTTC
TRBV9	NA	NA	TRBJ2-1	CASSVVAGKPYNEQFF	TGTGCCAGCAGCGTAGTAGCCGGAAAGCCCTACAATGAGCAGTTCTTC
TRBV6-5	NA	NA	TRBJ1-2	CASSYGPEGYTF	TGTGCCAGCAGTTATGGCCCCGAAGGCTACACCTTC
TRBV5-1	NA	NA	TRBJ1-1	CASSLALQGNTEAFF	TGCGCCAGCAGCTTGGCATTACAGGGGAACACTGAAGCTTTCTTT
TRBV29-1	NA	NA	TRBJ2-5	CSPSGFDEKTQYF	TGCAGTCCATCGGGATTTGACGAGAAGACCCAGTACTTC
TRBV5-1	NA	NA	TRBJ1-2	CASSFQEASGYTF	TGCGCCAGCAGTTTCCAAGAGGCCTCCGGCTACACCTTC
TRBV29-1	NA	NA	TRBJ1-1	CSVEGGEETPEAFF	TGCAGCGTTGAGGGGGGGGAGGAGACACCTGAAGCTTTCTTT
TRBV6-1	NA	NA	TRBJ2-7	CASSEAPRENYEQYF	TGTGCCAGCAGTGAGGCCCCTCGGGAAAACTACGAGCAGTACTTC
TRBV9	NA	NA	TRBJ2-1	CASSVVDRALAGPSYNEQFF	TGTGCCAGCAGCGTAGTGGACAGGGCGCTAGCGGGGCCATCCTACAATGAGCAGTTCTTC
TRBV11-2	TRBD1	NA	TRBJ1-1	CASSFRQGSLEAFF	TGTGCCAGCAGCTTCCGACAGGGGTCCCTCGAAGCTTTCTTT
TRBV27	TRBD2	once	TRBJ2-7	CASSPTSGRAYEQYF	TGTGCCAGCAGTCCGACTAGCGGGAGGGCCTACGAGCAGTACTTC
TRBV7-9	NA	NA	TRBJ2-1	CASSFSSSYNEQFF	TGTGCCAGCAGCTTCTCGAGCTCCTACAATGAGCAGTTCTTC
TRBV7-2	NA	NA	TRBJ1-1	CASSLNGNTEAFF	TGTGCCAGCAGCTTAAACGGGAACACTGAAGCTTTCTTT
TRBV9	NA	NA	TRBJ1-4	CASSVEPTNEKLFF	TGTGCCAGCAGCGTAGAGCCGACTAATGAAAAACTGTTTTTT
TRBV6-6	NA	NA	TRBJ1-2	CASSYRESYTF	TGTGCCAGCAGTTACAGGGAGAGCTACACCTTC
TRBV7-2	NA	NA	TRBJ1-2	CASSGATYGYTF	TGTGCCAGCAGCGGGGCGACCTATGGCTACACCTTC
TRBV11-2	TRBD2	NA	TRBJ2-3	CASSPRESDTQYF	TGTGCCAGCTCACCGCGGGAGTCAGATACGCAGTATTTT
TRBV7-3	NA	NA	TRBJ2-1	CASSSSPSPYNEQFF	TGTGCCAGCAGCTCAAGCCCGAGCCCATACAATGAGCAGTTCTTC
TRBV9	NA	NA	TRBJ1-5	CASSVGRTMNQPQHF	TGTGCCAGCAGCGTAGGACGGACTATGAATCAGCCCCAGCATTTT
TRBV15	TRBD2	NA	TRBJ2-3	CATSRDLAGGTDTQYF	TGTGCCACCAGCAGAGACCTAGCGGGAGGTACAGATACGCAGTATTTT
TRBV19	TRBD1	once	TRBJ1-5	CASTGTGGQPQHF	TGTGCCAGTACAGGAACAGGGGGCCAGCCCCAGCATTTT
TRBV7-2	TRBD2	NA	TRBJ2-3	CASSLEGLAGGLRDTQYF	TGTGCCAGCAGCTTAGAGGGGCTAGCGGGAGGGCTGAGGGATACGCAGTATTTT
TRBV5-1	NA	NA	TRBJ2-7	CASSLAGQTYEQYF	TGCGCCAGCAGCTTGGCCGGACAGACCTACGAGCAGTACTTC
TRBV7-9	NA	NA	TRBJ1-2	CASSLARAYGYTF	TGTGCCAGCAGCTTAGCGAGGGCCTATGGCTACACCTTC
TRBV29-1	NA	NA	TRBJ2-1	CSSQAEDYNEQFF	TGCAGCTCCCAGGCGGAGGATTACAATGAGCAGTTCTTC
TRBV13	TRBD1	NA	TRBJ2-7	CASSASTGNEQYF	TGTGCCAGCAGCGCCTCGACAGGGAACGAGCAGTACTTC
TRBV6-5	NA	NA	TRBJ1-2	CASSYSIGVGKGYTF	TGTGCCAGCAGTTATAGTATCGGGGTGGGTAAAGGCTACACCTTC